This T cell receptor (beta chain) was obtained from a study of neurological immune-mediated disorders (dated by TCRdb to the late 2010s). About the study as a whole: Among the 34 multiple sclerosis patients, relapsing-remitting MS accounted for around 30 and secondary progressive MS accounted for 3. Peripheral blood TCR-beta repertoires from patients with HTLV-I-associated myelopathy (HAM/TSP), patients with multiple sclerosis, and healthy controls were compared in the study using UMI-based sequencing. Longitudinal samples, technical triplicates and paired sorted CD4+ and CD8+ T-cell subsets, alongside PBMC samples, were included among the approximately 110 TCR-beta libraries. The cohort comprised around 70 subjects: around 15 HAM/TSP patients, 34 multiple sclerosis patients and 20 healthy controls. What the study reported, not specific to this receptor: No identical CDR3 amino acid sequences were shared among expanded clones across subjects, suggesting private TCR-beta repertoires in all groups. Repertoires from 18 of 34 MS patients were grouped by phylogenetic analysis into a cluster of related CDR3 sequences, suggesting a possible repertoire-level signature. TCR clonal expansion was highest in HAM/TSP patients and lowest in MS patients, with MS patients falling below even healthy controls. No clinical or MRI features were associated with the MS cluster, and the authors said that larger cohorts are needed.

cDNA was synthesized by template-switch 5'RACE using a primer with a 10-nucleotide random unique molecular identifier that tagged each TCR transcript. Every sequencing run yielded over 160 million TCR-beta sequences covering 15-18 subjects. Total RNA was extracted with the RNeasy kit. TCR-beta VDJ regions were amplified with primers for the TCR constant region and the 5'RACE anchor, using the KAPA Real-time Library Amplification kit. A first PCR added sample indexes and Illumina adaptors, and a second PCR then raised library yield. After Ampure bead purification, the roughly 650 bp TCR product was size-selected on a 2% E-gel SizeSelection system. Library quality was checked on a Bioanalyzer, concentration was measured with Qubit, and libraries were quantified with the Kapa Library Quantification kit before pooling. Libraries were sequenced paired-end 2 x 150 bp on an Illumina HiSeq 2500. To increase sequence diversity, about 24-32% phiX was spiked into each library pool. Regarding the original processing steps: The quality-filtered reads were processed with the UMI-based MiGEC pipeline, whose error correction step removed more than 80% of the raw TCR sequences. VDJ genes were aligned to IMGT germline references, and each clonotype was defined by a unique CDR3 amino acid sequence together with V-J genes. VDJtools evaluated clonal expansion, Shannon diversity and CDR3 relatedness (CalcPairwiseDistances, ClusterSamples); CLCbio workbench built phylogenetic trees. A clone was classed as expanded if it had 8 or more unique UMIs, a cutoff based on coefficient-of-variation modelling across technical triplicates. TCRdb redid the processing of the public reads, applying fastp at Q25 and MiXCR, and retained in-frame beta chains. Every entry covers one CDR3 protein and lists the most common genes and DNA from its rows. The V and J calls were not made by the authors but by TCRdb's processing. Within this sample are about 46,000 distinct CDR3 sequences, with approximately 2.8% of them counted one time only. About 15% of the sample rests with the top ten.

In its sample, this clonotype was seen many times. Its antigen is unknown. Base qualities are not provided; no much larger clone lies one nucleotide away. Unsorted PBMC libraries were generated from 2 million PBMCs stored in RNAlater at -80 °C until RNA extraction. The multiple sclerosis patients were enrolled in a US clinical protocol that used magnetic resonance imaging to evaluate disease progression. Peripheral blood was subjected to Ficoll-Hypaque density gradient centrifugation to isolate PBMCs, which were then cryopreserved in liquid nitrogen. CDR1 and CDR2 (SGHRS, YFSETQ) derive from the germline V gene. Unmatched junction bases come to 2, with V trimmed by 4 bases and J by 4 bases. Measured from the cysteine to the phenylalanine, the CDR3 is 14 residues long. The retained sequence is limited to the CDR3, 42 bases, with the frame set at the first base.

Sequencing was done on a sample of PBMCs. This clonotype was sampled from a woman in her forties or fifties with multiple sclerosis. The V and J genes are TRBV5-1 and TRBJ2-2, and TRBD1 matches 9 of the central bases. Read as DNA, the sequence is TGCGCCAGCAGCCCGGACAGGGGCACCGGGGAGCTGTTTTTT. Its coded protein is CASSPDRGTGELFF. Joined to the reference TRBV5-1 and TRBJ2-2 proteins, this CDR3 gives the full variable domain: KAGVTQTPRYLIKTRGQQVTLSCSPISGHRSVSWYQQTPGQGLQFLFEYFSETQRNKGNFPGRFSGRQFSNSRSEMNVSTLELGDSALYLCASSPDRGTGELFFGEGSRLTVL.